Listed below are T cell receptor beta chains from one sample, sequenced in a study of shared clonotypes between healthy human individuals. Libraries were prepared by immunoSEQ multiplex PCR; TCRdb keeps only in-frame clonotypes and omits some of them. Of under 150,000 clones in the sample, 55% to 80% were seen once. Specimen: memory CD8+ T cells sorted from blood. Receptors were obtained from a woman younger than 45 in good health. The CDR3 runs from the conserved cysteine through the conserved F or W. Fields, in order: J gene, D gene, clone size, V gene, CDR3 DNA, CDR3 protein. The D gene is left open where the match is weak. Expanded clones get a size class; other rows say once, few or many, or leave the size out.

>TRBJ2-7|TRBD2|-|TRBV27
TGTGCCAGCAGTTTATGGACTAGCGGGAGTACAGAGCAGTACTTC
CASSLWTSGSTEQYF
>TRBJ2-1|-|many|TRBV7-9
TGTGCCAGCAGCTTAGCGGTTAATGAGCAGTTCTTC
CASSLAVNEQFF
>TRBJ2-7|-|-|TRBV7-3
TGTGCCAGCAGGAAACCGGGGACCTACGAGCAGTACTTC
CASRKPGTYEQYF
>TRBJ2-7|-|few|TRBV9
TGTGCCAGCAGCGTCGGGGGTAACCCGAAGGAGGGCGAGCAGTACTTC
CASSVGGNPKEGEQYF
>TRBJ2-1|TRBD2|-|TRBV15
TGTGCCACCAGCAGACCCTGGGGCGGGAGAGTAATCTACAATGAGCAGTTCTTC
CATSRPWGGRVIYNEQFF
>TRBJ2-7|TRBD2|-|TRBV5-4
TGTGCCAGCAGCTGGCCCCCAGGAGCGGGAATTTCCTACGAGCAGTACTTC
CASSWPPGAGISYEQYF
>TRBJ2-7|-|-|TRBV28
TGTGCCAGCAGTAAACAGGGTATACCCGCGTCCTACGAGCAGTACTTC
CASSKQGIPASYEQYF
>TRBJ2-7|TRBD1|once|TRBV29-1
TGCAGCGTTGAAGGGGACAGCTCCTACGAGCAGTACTTC
CSVEGDSSYEQYF
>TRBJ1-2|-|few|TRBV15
TGTGCCACCAGCAGAGAAGCCGGGAGTCTTAACTATGGCTACACCTTC
CATSREAGSLNYGYTF
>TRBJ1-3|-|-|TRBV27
TGTGCCAGCAGTTTGGAGGGCCACTCTGGAAACACCATATATTTT
CASSLEGHSGNTIYF
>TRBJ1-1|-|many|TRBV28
TGTGCCAGCAGCCCTGGGACCCCCGGGGGCACTGAAGCTTTCTTT
CASSPGTPGGTEAFF
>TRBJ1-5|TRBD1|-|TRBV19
TGTGCCAGCGGTGGTCAGGGGGGTAATCAGCCCCAGCATTTT
CASGGQGGNQPQHF
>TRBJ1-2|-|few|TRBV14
TGTGCCAGCAGCCAAAGAATCAGGGAAGGCTACACCTTC
CASSQRIREGYTF
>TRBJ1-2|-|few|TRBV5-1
TGCGCCAGCAGCTTAGGACCAGAGGGGGGTAACTATGGCTACACCTTC
CASSLGPEGGNYGYTF
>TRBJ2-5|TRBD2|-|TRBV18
TGTGCCAGCTCACCACTAGGACTAGCGGGAGTCATGGAGACCCAGTACTTC
CASSPLGLAGVMETQYF
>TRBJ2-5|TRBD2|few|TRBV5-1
TGCGCCAGCAGCTTGGTGCTAGCGGGTGAGCAGTACTTC
CASSLVLAGEQYF
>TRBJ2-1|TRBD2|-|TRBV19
TGTGCCAGTAACCCTAGCGGGAGTATCAACAATGAGCAGTTCTTC
CASNPSGSINNEQFF
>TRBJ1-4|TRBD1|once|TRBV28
TGTGCCAGCAGTTTATACCCTCTTTCGGGACAGGGAAATGAAAAACTGTTTTTT
CASSLYPLSGQGNEKLFF
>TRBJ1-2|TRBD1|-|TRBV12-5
TGTGCTAGTGGTTCACAACTGGGGATTGGGACAGTTAAGGGCTACACCTTC
CASGSQLGIGTVKGYTF
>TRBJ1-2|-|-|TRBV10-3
TGTGCCACCCTCGGTCAGTTTGAGGGCTACACCTTC
CATLGQFEGYTF
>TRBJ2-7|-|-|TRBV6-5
TGTGCCAGCAGCTTAGAAGGCGGAGGGACCTACGAGCAGTACTTC
CASSLEGGGTYEQYF
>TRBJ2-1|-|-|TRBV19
TGTGCCAGTAGTTCGGTCGCCCCTCGACAGCGCTACAATGAGCAGTTCTTC
CASSSVAPRQRYNEQFF
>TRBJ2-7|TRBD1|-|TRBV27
TGTGCCAGCAGACGGGACAGGCCGTACTACGAGCAGTACTTC
CASRRDRPYYEQYF
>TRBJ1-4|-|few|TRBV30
TGTGCCTGGAGTGTATTCGGTGAAAAACTGTTTTTT
CAWSVFGEKLFF
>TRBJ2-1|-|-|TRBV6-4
TGTGCCAGCAGTGACTCGGAGGGGGTATCCTACAATGAGCAGTTCTTC
CASSDSEGVSYNEQFF
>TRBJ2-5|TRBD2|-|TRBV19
TGTGCCAGTAGAGCTCTAGCGGGAGGCGGGGAGACCCAGTACTTC
CASRALAGGGETQYF
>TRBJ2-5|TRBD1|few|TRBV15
TGTGCCACCAGCCCCCGGTCAACAGGGGGGGAGACCCAGTACTTC
CATSPRSTGGETQYF
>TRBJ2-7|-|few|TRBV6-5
TGTGCCAGCAGTTACTCGGAGGGGTCCGGTTCCTACGAGCAGTACTTC
CASSYSEGSGSYEQYF
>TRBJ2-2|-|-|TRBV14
TGTGCCAGCAGCCAACTGGAGTCACCCGGGGAGCTGTTTTTT
CASSQLESPGELFF
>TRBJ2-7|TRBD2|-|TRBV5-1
TGCGCCAGCAGCTTGGGAAGCGGGAGGGCCCACGAGCAGTACTTC
CASSLGSGRAHEQYF
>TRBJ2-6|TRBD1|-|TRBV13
TGTGCCAGCAGCTGGGCATCCAGGACAGGGGTCTACTCTGGGGCCAACGTCCTGACTTTC
CASSWASRTGVYSGANVLTF
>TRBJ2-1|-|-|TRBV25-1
TGTGCCAGCAGTGAGGTCGAAAATGAGCAGTTCTTC
CASSEVENEQFF
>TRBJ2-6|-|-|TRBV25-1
TGTGCCAGCAGTGAAGGAACAGGGTCTGGGGCCAACGTCCTGACTTTC
CASSEGTGSGANVLTF
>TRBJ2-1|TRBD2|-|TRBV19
TGTGCCAGTAGTCTTACTAGCGGAAGCTCCTACAATGAGCAGTTCTTC
CASSLTSGSSYNEQFF
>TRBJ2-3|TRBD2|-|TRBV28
TGTGCCAGCAGTTCTCGGGGGGGCGGAAGAGACACAGATACGCAGTATTTT
CASSSRGGGRDTDTQYF
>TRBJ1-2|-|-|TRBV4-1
TGCGCCAGCAGCCAAGCGGGGGGAGGGACATTTCATGGCTACACCTTC
CASSQAGGGTFHGYTF
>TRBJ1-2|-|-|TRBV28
TGTGCCAGCAGTTGGGCAGCCGCCTTCTATGGCTACACCTTC
CASSWAAAFYGYTF
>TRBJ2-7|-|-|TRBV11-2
TGTGCCAGCAGCTTAGCGGTAAACTCCTACGAGCAGTACTTC
CASSLAVNSYEQYF
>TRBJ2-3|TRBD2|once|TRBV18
TGTGCCAGCTCAACCCGGGCTAGCGGGAAATCAGATACGCAGTATTTT
CASSTRASGKSDTQYF
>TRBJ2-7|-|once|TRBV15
TGTGCCACCAGCAGGCCCACGGGGTACGAGCAGTACTTC
CATSRPTGYEQYF
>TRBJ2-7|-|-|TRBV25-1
TGTGCCAGCCGGGACGCCACGGCCGAGCAGTACTTC
CASRDATAEQYF
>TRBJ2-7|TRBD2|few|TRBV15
TGTGCCACCAGCAGAAGTAGCGGGGGGGTGGAGGAGCAGTACTTC
CATSRSSGGVEEQYF
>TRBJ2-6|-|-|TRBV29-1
TGCAGCGTTTGGACCCTCCTGAGCTCTGGGGCCAACGTCCTGACTTTC
CSVWTLLSSGANVLTF
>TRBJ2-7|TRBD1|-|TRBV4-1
TGCGCCAGCAGCCAAGTGTGGACAGGGGGCTACGAGCAGTACTTC
CASSQVWTGGYEQYF
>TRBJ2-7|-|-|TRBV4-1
TGCGCCAGCAGCCAAAACCGGGACGGCGATTCCTACGAGCAGTACTTC
CASSQNRDGDSYEQYF
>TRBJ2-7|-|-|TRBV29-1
TGCAGCGTTGGGGGAAGGGTTAGCTCCTACGAGCAGTACTTC
CSVGGRVSSYEQYF
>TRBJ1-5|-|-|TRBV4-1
TGCGCCAGCAGCCAAAAAGGCAGCAATCAGCCCCAGCATTTT
CASSQKGSNQPQHF
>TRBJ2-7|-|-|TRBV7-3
TGTGCCAGCAGCTTAAGTGGAGGTGCCTACGAGCAGTACTTC
CASSLSGGAYEQYF
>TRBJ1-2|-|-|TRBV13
TGTGCCAGCAGCTTAGGCCAGGTTCACACCTTC
CASSLGQVHTF
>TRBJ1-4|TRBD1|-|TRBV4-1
TGCGCCAGCAGCCAACCCCGGGACAGGGGTACTAATGAAAAACTGTTTTTT
CASSQPRDRGTNEKLFF
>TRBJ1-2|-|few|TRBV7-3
TGTGCCAGCAGCTCACATAGAGGCTACACCTTC
CASSSHRGYTF
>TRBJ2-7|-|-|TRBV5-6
TGTGCCAGCAGCCGGGGAGGCAGCCTCCCCCACGAGCAGTACTTC
CASSRGGSLPHEQYF
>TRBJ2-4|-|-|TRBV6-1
TGTGCCAGCAGTGAGGGGACATACATGGCCAAAAACATTCAGTACTTC
CASSEGTYMAKNIQYF